The clone carrying this TCR beta chain was seen only once. This specimen comes from a study of blood T cell repertoires in COVID-19. Study in general: Some COVID-19 samples were acute and others convalescent; all came from the United States, Italy and Spain. PBMCs, B-cell-depleted T cells, or T cells provided the cDNA or gDNA that made up the material.

The ends were cut back, 0 bases at V and 0 bases at J, with 16 bases in the middle. Germline V gives CDR1 SGHRS, CDR2 YFSETQ. The CDR3 is made up of 18 amino acids. In the authors' methods: How many nucleated cells were present was estimated from reference gene primer amplification. TCRdb's table, derived via immunoSEQ multiplex PCR, lists solely in-frame clones and lacks some. Clone size and V and J calls were adopted from that table, with D and trimming inferred from the DNA. The profile covers about 190,000 clones, with approximately 80% appearing a single time and 15% to 20% taken by the ten largest.

The chain couples TRBV5-1 to TRBJ2-1; the D gene is possibly TRBD2 (5 bases). The TCR originated in a human donor in a cohort sampled during active COVID-19. Material for sequencing was peripheral blood. The DNA of the CDR3 is TGCGCCAGCAGCTTGGAACCGGGAAGATCGAGCTCCTACAATGAGCAGTTCTTC. It translates to CASSLEPGRSSSYNEQFF.